This is a list of T cell receptor beta chains from one sample in a study of response to subunit inactivated influenza vaccine. TCRdb itself ran the RT-PCR reads through MiXCR, one entry per CDR3 protein. The profile shows about 160,000 distinct CDR3 sequences, 11% of them singletons. Sample: non-naive T cells sorted from PBMCs, taken about 6 weeks after vaccination. These receptor sequences come from a man between 50 and 59 years old who received an inactivated influenza vaccine. Each CDR3 is given with its conserved first and last residue. A D gene is named only where the DNA matches it firmly. Where a row states a size, it is once, few, many or the class of an expanded clone; other rows omit it.

>TRBV9|.|TRBJ2-1|.
CASSLGPSNEQFF
TGTGCCAGCAGCCTGGGACCAAGCAATGAGCAGTTCTTC
>TRBV12-3/TRBV12-4|.|TRBJ2-3|many
CASSLEGQSRTDTQYF
TGTGCCAGCAGTTTAGAAGGACAGTCCCGCACAGATACGCAGTATTTT
>TRBV19|.|TRBJ2-5|.
CASSKRDQETQYF
TGTGCCAGTAGTAAGCGGGACCAAGAGACCCAGTACTTC
>TRBV9|.|TRBJ2-1|many
CASSVALYNEQFF
TGTGCCAGCAGCGTAGCCCTCTACAATGAGCAGTTCTTC
>TRBV2|TRBD2|TRBJ2-7|.
CASSTRLAGGYEQYF
TGTGCCAGCAGCACAAGACTAGCGGGAGGATACGAGCAGTACTTC
>TRBV28|.|TRBJ1-5|.
CASSRTQLQPQHF
TGTGCCAGCAGTAGAACACAGCTTCAGCCCCAGCATTTT
>TRBV18|TRBD1|TRBJ2-7|few
CASSPGTGIEQYF
TGTGCCAGCTCACCCGGGACAGGGATCGAGCAGTACTTC
>TRBV6-1|.|TRBJ1-3|.
CASGGGTVALDTIYF
TGTGCCAGCGGGGGGGGGACTGTAGCACTTGACACCATATATTTT
>TRBV12-3/TRBV12-4|.|TRBJ2-7|many
CASTNLYEQYF
TGTGCCAGCACCAACCTCTACGAGCAGTACTTC
>TRBV11-2|.|TRBJ2-7|.
CASSYSGRGYF
TGTGCCAGCAGCTATTCGGGCAGGGGGTACTTC
>TRBV6-1|.|TRBJ2-7|.
CASSASGEGTRYF
TGTGCCAGCAGTGCGTCCGGCGAGGGCACGCGGTACTTC
>TRBV6-2/TRBV6-3|TRBD2|TRBJ2-1|few
CASSYSTSGGTYNEQFF
TGTGCCAGCAGTTACTCGACTAGCGGGGGCACCTACAATGAGCAGTTCTTC
>TRBV7-2|.|TRBJ2-5|medium-sized
CASSLAQGGAETQYF
TGTGCCAGCAGCTTAGCGCAGGGGGGCGCAGAGACCCAGTACTTC
>TRBV27|TRBD1|TRBJ1-2|.
CASSNGQGFLYGYTF
TGTGCCAGCAGCAACGGACAGGGATTTCTCTATGGCTACACCTTC
>TRBV20-1|TRBD2|TRBJ2-3|.
CSARVPLGTKFPDTQYF
TGCAGTGCTAGAGTCCCCCTTGGGACTAAGTTCCCAGATACGCAGTATTTT
>TRBV9|.|TRBJ2-1|few
CASSVDSGASYNEQFF
TGTGCCAGCAGCGTAGATTCGGGAGCGTCCTACAATGAGCAGTTCTTC
>TRBV5-1|TRBD2|TRBJ2-3|many
CASSLGLAGAADTQYF
TGCGCCAGCAGCTTGGGACTAGCGGGAGCGGCAGATACGCAGTATTTT
>TRBV3-1|TRBD1|TRBJ1-6|many
CASSQSRPLRDRENSPLHF
TGTGCCAGCAGCCAGAGCAGGCCTTTGAGGGACAGGGAGAATTCACCCCTCCACTTT
>TRBV30|.|TRBJ2-4|few
CAWKPGPDIQYF
TGTGCCTGGAAGCCGGGGCCGGACATTCAGTACTTC
>TRBV20-1|.|TRBJ2-1|few
CSARRGGLNEQFF
TGCAGTGCTAGAAGGGGGGGCTTGAATGAGCAGTTCTTC
>TRBV20-1|TRBD2|TRBJ2-2|.
CSASGTSGGARTGELFF
TGCAGTGCTAGTGGGACTAGCGGGGGGGCCCGAACCGGGGAGCTGTTTTTT
>TRBV25-1|TRBD2|TRBJ2-1|many
CASSDDMTSGYYNEQFF
TGTGCCAGCAGTGACGATATGACTAGCGGTTATTACAATGAGCAGTTCTTC
>TRBV4-3|.|TRBJ2-4|.
CASSQVGGIQYF
TGCGCCAGCAGCCAAGTAGGCGGCATTCAGTACTTC
>TRBV28|TRBD1|TRBJ2-7|.
CASSPGQFRSYEQYF
TGTGCCAGCAGTCCGGGACAGTTTAGGTCTTACGAGCAGTACTTC
>TRBV2|.|TRBJ1-5|.
CASSEAGRQPQHF
TGTGCCAGCAGTGAAGCGGGGCGACAGCCCCAGCATTTT
>TRBV29-1|TRBD1|TRBJ2-2|many
CSVELKGQGNTGELFF
TGCAGCGTTGAACTAAAAGGACAGGGGAACACCGGGGAGCTGTTTTTT
>TRBV11-2|.|TRBJ2-3|.
CASRGHRTDTQYF
TGTGCCTCGAGAGGGCACCGCACAGATACGCAGTATTTT
>TRBV5-1|.|TRBJ2-3|many
CASSPGLNTDTQYF
TGCGCCAGCAGCCCGGGACTTAACACAGATACGCAGTATTTT
>TRBV20-1|.|TRBJ2-7|.
CSRGRATGSYEQYF
TGCAGTAGGGGCCGGGCTACGGGCTCCTACGAGCAGTACTTC
>TRBV4-3|.|TRBJ2-1|few
CASSQDYTPRNEQFF
TGCGCCAGCAGCCAAGACTATACCCCCCGGAATGAGCAGTTCTTC
>TRBV2|.|TRBJ1-5|few
CASSGQNKQPQHF
TGTGCCAGCAGCGGACAGAATAAGCAGCCCCAGCATTTT
>TRBV6-1|TRBD2|TRBJ2-7|.
CASSEAPGGTSYEQYF
TGTGCCAGCAGTGAAGCACCGGGAGGGACCTCCTACGAGCAGTACTTC
>TRBV4-2|TRBD2|TRBJ2-1|.
CASSPSGTSLSNEQFF
TGTGCCAGCAGCCCATCCGGGACTAGCCTCTCAAATGAGCAGTTCTTC
>TRBV6-1|.|TRBJ2-3|few
CASRSSLISSTDTQYF
TGTGCCAGCAGATCTTCACTCATCTCTAGCACAGATACGCAGTATTTT
>TRBV11-3|TRBD2|TRBJ2-2|few
CASSPQTGTMGGELFF
TGTGCCAGCAGCCCGCAGACCGGGACTATGGGCGGGGAGCTGTTTTTT
>TRBV5-1|TRBD2|TRBJ2-3|.
CASSEGLAGATDTQYF
TGCGCCAGCAGCGAGGGACTAGCGGGAGCCACAGATACGCAGTATTTT
>TRBV5-1|.|TRBJ2-7|many
CASSPSEANEQYF
TGCGCCAGCAGCCCCAGCGAGGCCAACGAGCAGTACTTC
>TRBV7-2|.|TRBJ2-3|many
CASSHPAGATQYF
TGTGCCAGCAGCCACCCGGCGGGGGCTACGCAGTATTTT
>TRBV5-5|.|TRBJ1-5|.
CASSWGGFSNQPQHF
TGTGCCAGCAGCTGGGGGGGGTTTAGCAATCAGCCCCAGCATTTT